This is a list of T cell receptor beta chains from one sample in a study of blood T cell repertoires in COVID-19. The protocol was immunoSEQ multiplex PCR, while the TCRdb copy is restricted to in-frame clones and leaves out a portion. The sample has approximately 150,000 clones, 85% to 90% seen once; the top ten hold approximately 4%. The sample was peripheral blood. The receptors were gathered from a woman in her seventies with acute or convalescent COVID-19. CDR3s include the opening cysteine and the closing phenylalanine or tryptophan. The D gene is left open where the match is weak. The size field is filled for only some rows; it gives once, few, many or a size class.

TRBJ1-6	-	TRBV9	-	CASSVMGGSSSPLHF	TGTGCCAGCAGCGTCATGGGGGGGTCGAGTTCACCCCTCCACTTT
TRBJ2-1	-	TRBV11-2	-	CASSLNLVHEQFF	TGTGCCAGCAGCCTAAATCTAGTCCATGAGCAGTTCTTC
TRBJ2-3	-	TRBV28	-	CASSLFSGPSATDTQYF	TGTGCCAGCAGTTTATTCTCTGGGCCTAGCGCCACAGATACGCAGTATTTT
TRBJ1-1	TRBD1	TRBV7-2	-	CASSSRQGSTEAFF	TGTGCCAGCAGTTCCAGACAGGGGAGCACTGAAGCTTTCTTT
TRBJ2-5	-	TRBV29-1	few	CSVERSGAGETQYF	TGCAGCGTTGAAAGGTCAGGGGCAGGAGAGACCCAGTACTTC
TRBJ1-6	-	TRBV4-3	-	CASSQHRVDSPLHF	TGCGCCAGCAGCCAACACAGGGTCGATTCACCCCTCCACTTT
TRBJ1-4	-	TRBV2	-	CASSHRVGEKLFF	TGTGCCAGCAGTCACAGGGTGGGGGAAAAACTGTTTTTT
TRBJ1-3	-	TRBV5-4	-	CASSFSGAGNTIYF	TGTGCCAGCAGCTTTTCCGGGGCTGGAAACACCATATATTTT
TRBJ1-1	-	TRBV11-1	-	CASSLGAKAEAFF	TGTGCCAGCAGCTTAGGGGCGAAGGCTGAAGCTTTCTTT
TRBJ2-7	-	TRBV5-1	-	CASSPFGQGYEQYF	TGCGCCAGCAGCCCCTTCGGGCAGGGCTACGAGCAGTACTTC
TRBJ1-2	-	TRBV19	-	CASSMRNYGYTF	TGTGCCAGTAGTATGAGGAACTATGGCTACACCTTC
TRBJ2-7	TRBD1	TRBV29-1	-	CSAGDSASYEQYF	TGCAGCGCCGGGGACAGTGCCTCCTACGAGCAGTACTTC
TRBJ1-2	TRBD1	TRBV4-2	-	CASSQVPTGGAYGYTF	TGTGCCAGCAGCCAAGTCCCGACAGGGGGCGCCTATGGCTACACCTTC
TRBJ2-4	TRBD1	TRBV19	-	CASRGQGEHIQYF	TGTGCCAGTAGGGGACAGGGGGAACACATTCAGTACTTC
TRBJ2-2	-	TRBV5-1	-	CASSLPLANTGELFF	TGCGCCAGTTCCCTCCCCCTAGCGAACACCGGGGAGCTGTTTTTT
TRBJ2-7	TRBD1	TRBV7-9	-	CASSLGFLGQGSFSYEQYF	TGTGCCAGCAGCTTAGGGTTTTTGGGACAGGGTTCTTTCTCCTACGAGCAGTACTTC
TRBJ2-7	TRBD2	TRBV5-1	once	CASSLGLAGGHEQYF	TGCGCCAGCAGCTTGGGACTAGCGGGAGGCCACGAGCAGTACTTC
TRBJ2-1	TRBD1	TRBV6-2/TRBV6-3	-	CASSYSTDRGYNEQFF	TGTGCCAGCAGTTACTCGACGGACAGGGGCTACAATGAGCAGTTCTTC
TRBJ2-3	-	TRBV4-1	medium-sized	CASSRTGPSTDTQYF	TGCGCCAGCAGCCGAACAGGGCCTAGCACAGATACGCAGTATTTT
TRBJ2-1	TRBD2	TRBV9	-	CASSVLAGDSSYNEQFF	TGTGCCAGCAGCGTTCTAGCGGGGGATAGCTCCTACAATGAGCAGTTCTTC
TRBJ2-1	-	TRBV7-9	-	CASSLLGSEQFF	TGTGCCAGCAGCTTACTCGGGTCCGAGCAGTTCTTC
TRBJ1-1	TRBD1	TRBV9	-	CASSVGTGGVTEAFF	TGTGCCAGCAGCGTAGGGACAGGGGGCGTCACTGAAGCTTTCTTT
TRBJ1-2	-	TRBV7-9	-	CASSAVSSDLIYGYTF	TGTGCCAGCAGCGCCGTATCCTCAGATTTAATCTATGGCTACACCTTC
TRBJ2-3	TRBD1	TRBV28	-	CASSLTGQGARNTQYF	TGTGCCAGCAGTTTGACGGGACAGGGGGCGCGGAATACGCAGTATTTT
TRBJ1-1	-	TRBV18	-	CASSPGADIQVGAFF	TGTGCCAGCTCACCAGGGGCTGACATACAGGTTGGAGCTTTCTTT
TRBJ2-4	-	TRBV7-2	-	CASSGDSGNIQYF	TGTGCCAGCAGCGGGGACTCCGGAAACATTCAGTACTTC
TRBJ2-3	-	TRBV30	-	CAWTGVVTDTQYF	TGTGCCTGGACAGGGGTGGTAACAGATACGCAGTATTTT
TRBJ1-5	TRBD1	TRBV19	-	CASIGDRDQPQHF	TGTGCCAGTATCGGGGACAGGGATCAGCCCCAGCATTTT
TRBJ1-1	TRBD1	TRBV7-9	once	CASEEQGASRVAFF	TGTGCCAGCGAAGAACAGGGGGCCTCGCGGGTCGCTTTCTTT
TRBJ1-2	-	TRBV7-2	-	CASSHGLHYGYTF	TGTGCCAGCAGCCATGGACTGCATTATGGCTACACCTTC
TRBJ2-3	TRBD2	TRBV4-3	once	CASSHASGRASDTQYF	TGCGCCAGCAGCCATGCTAGCGGGAGGGCCTCAGATACGCAGTATTTT
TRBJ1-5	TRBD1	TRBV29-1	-	CSVTGGERQPQHF	TGCAGCGTTACAGGGGGGGAACGTCAGCCCCAGCATTTT
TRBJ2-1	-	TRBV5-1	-	CASSLGKGLTNEQFF	TGCGCCAGCAGCTTGGGGAAGGGGTTGACCAATGAGCAGTTCTTC
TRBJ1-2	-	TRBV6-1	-	CASSEVSTSRFGYTF	TGTGCCAGCAGTGAGGTTAGCACTTCCCGTTTCGGCTACACCTTC
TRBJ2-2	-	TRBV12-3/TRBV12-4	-	CASSAGNTGELFF	TGTGCCAGCAGCGCAGGGAACACCGGGGAGCTGTTTTTT
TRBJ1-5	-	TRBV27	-	CASSTPTGDQPQHF	TGTGCCAGCAGTACGCCGACCGGAGATCAGCCCCAGCATTTT
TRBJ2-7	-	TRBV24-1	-	CATSATGYEQYF	TGTGCCACCAGTGCGACAGGCTACGAGCAGTACTTC
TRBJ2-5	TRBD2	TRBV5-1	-	CASSVLAGGQETQYF	TGCGCCAGCAGTGTCCTAGCGGGAGGCCAAGAGACCCAGTACTTC
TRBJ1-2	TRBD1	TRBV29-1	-	CSVGDRTANYGYTF	TGCAGCGTTGGGGACAGGACGGCTAACTATGGCTACACCTTC
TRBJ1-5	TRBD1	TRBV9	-	CASSQGQGASQPQHF	TGTGCCAGCAGCCAAGGACAGGGGGCGAGTCAGCCCCAGCATTTT
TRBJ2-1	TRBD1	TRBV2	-	CATTGQGRINEQFF	TGTGCCACTACGGGACAGGGGCGAATCAATGAGCAGTTCTTC
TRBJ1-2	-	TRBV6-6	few	CASSALGGVDGYTF	TGTGCCAGCAGTGCCCTGGGAGGGGTGGATGGCTACACCTTC
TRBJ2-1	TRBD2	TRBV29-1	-	CSVAQSGRGDNEQFF	TGCAGCGTTGCGCAGAGCGGGAGGGGAGACAATGAGCAGTTCTTC
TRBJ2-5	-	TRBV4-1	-	CASSQGKGVGTQYF	TGCGCCAGCAGCCAAGGAAAGGGAGTGGGGACCCAGTACTTC
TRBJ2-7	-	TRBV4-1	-	CASSQDVPNGQYF	TGCGCCAGCAGCCAAGATGTCCCTAACGGGCAGTACTTC
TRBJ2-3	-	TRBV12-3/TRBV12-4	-	CASSLVGADTQYF	TGTGCCAGCAGTTTGGTAGGGGCAGATACGCAGTATTTT
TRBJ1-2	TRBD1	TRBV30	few	CAWRGGQGVNYGYTF	TGTGCCTGGCGGGGGGGACAGGGCGTTAACTATGGCTACACCTTC
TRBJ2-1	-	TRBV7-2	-	CASSARHRAYNEQFF	TGTGCCAGCAGCGCGAGGCACAGGGCCTACAATGAGCAGTTCTTC
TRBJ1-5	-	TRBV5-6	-	CASSLRQSGFGSNQPQHF	TGTGCCAGCAGCTTGCGACAGTCTGGATTTGGTAGCAATCAGCCCCAGCATTTT
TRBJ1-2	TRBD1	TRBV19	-	CASLNRGYGYTF	TGTGCCAGTCTGAACAGGGGCTATGGCTACACCTTC
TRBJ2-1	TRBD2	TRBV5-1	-	CASSLAPAGTSGEQFF	TGCGCCAGCAGCCTCGCCCCGGCGGGGACTAGCGGTGAGCAGTTCTTC
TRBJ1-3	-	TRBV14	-	CASSQGPSGNTIYF	TGTGCCAGCAGCCAAGGGCCCTCTGGAAACACCATATATTTT